The present T cell receptor beta chain was sequenced within a study of blood T cell repertoires in COVID-19. Study-level information: PBMCs, B-cell-depleted T cells, or T cells were the source of the cDNA or gDNA that made up the material.

The germline V gene has CDR1 MNHEY and CDR2 SVGAGI. Deletions cut 7 bases from V and 7 bases from J, with 17 bases between. The CDR3 is 13 residues long. TCRdb's copy holds only in-frame clones and misses some; the assay was immunoSEQ multiplex PCR. The table lists about 74,000 clones, about 91% of them singletons. This rearrangement joins TRBV6-5 to TRBJ2-7; possibly TRBD2 for D (5 bases). Sequenced material: peripheral blood. The sequence was collected from a woman aged 60 to 75 with active COVID-19. The CDR3 DNA reads TGTGCCAGCACCACGCTGGAGCGAGGGGAGCAGTACTTC. Encoded protein: CASTTLERGEQYF.